Listed below are T cell receptor beta chains from one sample, sequenced in a study of tissue T cells after allogeneic stem cell transplantation. Using immunoSEQ multiplex PCR, the repertoire was profiled, and TCRdb retains in-frame clones only, with some absent. Seen here are more than 550 clones, roughly 40% observed once, and the top ten hold more than 45%. This specimen was descending colon tissue, taken at autopsy. Receptor source: a female patient between 40 and 69 years old with steroid-refractory graft-versus-host disease after an allogeneic stem cell transplant. Some of the T cells may derive from the graft donor. The CDR3 runs from the conserved cysteine through the conserved F or W. D genes are given only for firm matches. The listing skips clone size in some rows; elsewhere it reads once, few, many or a size class.

d_call j_call clone_size v_call cdr3_aa cdr3_nt
NA TRBJ1-1 NA TRBV28 CASSSPQGLRTEAFF TGTGCCAGCAGTTCACCGCAAGGTCTGAGGACTGAAGCTTTCTTT
NA TRBJ2-2 NA TRBV4-1 CASSLSESNTGELFF TGCGCCAGCAGCCTGTCAGAATCGAACACCGGGGAGCTGTTTTTT
NA TRBJ2-3 hyperexpanded TRBV14 CASSPSGLSFYYSTDTQYF TGTGCCAGCAGCCCATCGGGACTTTCCTTCTATTATAGCACAGATACGCAGTATTTT
NA TRBJ2-7 NA TRBV5-1 CASSLRRGSYEQYF TGCGCCAGCAGCTTGAGACGGGGGAGCTACGAGCAGTACTTC
TRBD2 TRBJ2-4 medium-sized TRBV7-2 CASSLGGRVDYKNIQYF TGTGCCAGCAGCTTAGGAGGGAGGGTAGACTACAAAAACATTCAGTACTTC
NA TRBJ2-5 large TRBV7-3 CASSLAGRRETQYF TGTGCCAGCAGCTTGGCGGGGAGACGGGAGACCCAGTACTTC
NA TRBJ1-4 medium-sized TRBV6-2/TRBV6-3 CASSSSSGGREKLFF TGTGCCAGCAGCTCCTCATCGGGGGGCAGGGAAAAACTGTTTTTT
NA TRBJ2-5 few TRBV9 CASSVGGAQGETQYF TGTGCCAGCAGCGTAGGCGGGGCCCAGGGAGAGACCCAGTACTTC
NA TRBJ1-5 large TRBV7-9 CASSLAGGNDQPQHF TGTGCCAGCAGCTTAGCTGGAGGGAATGATCAGCCCCAGCATTTT
NA TRBJ2-7 NA TRBV19 CASSKIGGRAAYEQYF TGTGCCAGTAGTAAAATTGGTGGCAGGGCGGCCTACGAGCAGTACTTC
NA TRBJ1-5 NA TRBV5-4 CASSLDPRDQPQHF TGTGCCAGCAGCTTGGACCCCAGGGATCAGCCCCAGCATTTT
TRBD1 TRBJ1-6 few TRBV27 CASSLSPGGSPLHF TGTGCCAGCAGTTTATCTCCAGGGGGTTCACCCCTCCACTTT
NA TRBJ1-6 NA TRBV30 CAWSVTRTLHF TGTGCCTGGAGTGTAACTAGAACCCTCCACTTT
TRBD1 TRBJ1-3 NA TRBV30 CAWRSGQGYGNTIYF TGTGCCTGGAGGTCGGGACAGGGGTATGGAAACACCATATATTTT
NA TRBJ1-1 NA TRBV4-3 CASSGGAGGYMNTEAFF TGCGCCAGCAGCGGGGGGGCTGGGGGCTACATGAACACTGAAGCTTTCTTT
TRBD1 TRBJ2-7 few TRBV18 CASSPGTGSYEQYF TGTGCCAGCTCTCCCGGGACAGGATCCTACGAGCAGTACTTC
NA TRBJ2-1 NA TRBV2 CASSVRAWGSYNEQFF TGTGCCAGCAGTGTGCGGGCTTGGGGGTCCTACAATGAGCAGTTCTTC
NA TRBJ1-5 few TRBV6-6 CASRLTGKRDQPQHF TGTGCCAGCAGACTCACAGGGAAACGGGATCAGCCCCAGCATTTT
TRBD1 TRBJ1-2 large TRBV5-4 CASSLATGAGYTF TGTGCCAGCAGCTTGGCTACAGGGGCTGGCTACACCTTC
NA TRBJ2-3 once TRBV7-7 CASSFGQSLYRYGYF TGTGCTAGCAGCTTTGGACAGTCTTTATACAGATACGGGTATTTT
NA TRBJ1-2 large TRBV4-2 CASSQSGATNYGYTF TGTGCCAGCAGCCAGTCAGGGGCGACGAACTATGGCTACACCTTC
NA TRBJ2-5 few TRBV4-3 CASSQGGGGLETQYF TGCGCCAGCAGCCAAGGAGGTGGCGGCCTAGAGACCCAGTACTTC
NA TRBJ1-1 NA TRBV3-1/TRBV3-2 CASSRQINTEAFF TGTGCCAGCAGCCGCCAAATCAACACTGAAGCTTTCTTT
TRBD2 TRBJ2-4 NA TRBV5-1 CASSLAPPTSGGFLAKNIQYF TGCGCCAGCAGCTTGGCCCCCCCGACTAGCGGGGGTTTTCTAGCCAAAAACATTCAGTACTTC
NA TRBJ2-2 NA TRBV28 CASSLFGELFF TGTGCCAGCAGTTTATTCGGGGAGCTGTTTTTT
NA TRBJ1-1 few TRBV6-1 CASRREDTEAFF TGTGCCAGCAGACGCGAGGACACTGAAGCTTTCTTT
NA TRBJ2-1 large TRBV12-3/TRBV12-4 CASSLVGGDEQFF TGTGCCAGCAGTTTAGTCGGAGGGGATGAGCAGTTCTTC
TRBD2 TRBJ2-3 few TRBV5-6 CASSLGASGSVRTQYF TGTGCCAGCAGCTTGGGGGCTAGCGGTAGTGTAAGGACGCAGTATTTT
NA TRBJ1-1 few TRBV5-1 CASSSTGNTEAFF TGCGCCAGCAGCTCGACCGGGAACACTGAAGCTTTCTTT
TRBD1 TRBJ1-2 few TRBV18 CASSETTGANYGYTF TGTGCCAGCTCCGAGACGACAGGGGCTAACTATGGCTACACCTTC
TRBD1 TRBJ2-2 NA TRBV7-9 CASSSPLSGTGGTGELFF TGTGCCAGCAGCTCTCCCTTATCCGGGACAGGCGGCACCGGGGAGCTGTTTTTT
TRBD2 TRBJ2-1 NA TRBV14 CASSQASGASSYNEQFF TGTGCCAGCAGCCAGGCTAGCGGGGCCAGCTCCTACAATGAGCAGTTCTTC
TRBD1 TRBJ1-6 NA TRBV5-1 CASSPRTGYSPLHF TGCGCCAGCAGCCCCCGGACAGGGTATTCACCCCTCCACTTT
NA TRBJ2-7 NA TRBV5-1 CASSLVGGEQYF TGCGCCAGCAGCTTGGTTGGGGGCGAGCAGTACTTC
NA TRBJ2-5 NA TRBV25-1 CASSEWETQYF TGTGCCAGCAGTGAATGGGAGACCCAGTACTTC
TRBD2 TRBJ2-3 NA TRBV5-5 CASSTWIGTSGSGTQYF TGTGCCAGCAGCACATGGATTGGGACTAGCGGGTCGGGGACGCAGTATTTT
TRBD1 TRBJ1-4 NA TRBV4-2 CASGRQGREKLFF TGTGCCAGCGGGCGACAGGGCCGTGAAAAACTGTTTTTT
TRBD2 TRBJ2-7 NA TRBV16 CASSRSGGSYEQYF TGTGCCAGCAGCCGTAGCGGGGGTTCGTACGAGCAGTACTTC
TRBD1 TRBJ1-5 NA TRBV5-6 CASSFRGRSGQPQHF TGTGCCAGCAGCTTCAGGGGGAGGTCAGGTCAGCCCCAGCATTTT
NA TRBJ2-7 NA TRBV5-1 CASSFGWDYEQYF TGCGCCAGCAGCTTTGGATGGGACTACGAGCAGTACTTC
NA TRBJ1-2 NA TRBV24-1 CATSDLLGDGYTF TGTGCCACCAGTGATTTGCTCGGGGATGGCTACACCTTC
TRBD1 TRBJ1-1 NA TRBV18 CASSPRDRGRNTEAFF TGTGCCAGCTCACCCCGGGACAGGGGCCGGAACACTGAAGCTTTCTTT
NA TRBJ1-4 NA TRBV5-6 CASRLWGRPNEKLFF TGTGCCAGCAGGTTGTGGGGACGCCCTAATGAAAAACTGTTTTTT
NA TRBJ2-3 NA TRBV6-5 CASTGQGRGGTQYF TGTGCCAGCACAGGACAAGGCCGAGGTGGTACGCAGTATTTT
NA TRBJ1-2 medium-sized TRBV4-2 CASSQGGTREGYGYTF TGTGCCAGCAGCCAAGGCGGGACCAGAGAAGGCTATGGCTACACCTTC
TRBD2 TRBJ2-1 NA TRBV4-2 CASSQRTSGGRNEQFF TGTGCCAGCAGCCAACGGACTAGCGGGGGGAGGAATGAGCAGTTCTTC
NA TRBJ2-1 NA TRBV5-5 CASSPLREKAYNEQFF TGTGCCAGCAGCCCACTTCGGGAGAAAGCCTACAATGAGCAGTTCTTC
TRBD1 TRBJ2-3 NA TRBV3-1/TRBV3-2 CASRPGTGADTQYF TGTGCCAGCAGGCCCGGGACAGGGGCAGATACGCAGTATTTT
NA TRBJ2-3 NA TRBV5-1 CASSPLVGDTQYF TGCGCCAGCAGTCCCCTGGTAGGAGATACGCAGTATTTT
NA TRBJ1-3 large TRBV5-1 CASSPRSGAIYF TGCGCCAGCAGCCCTCGCTCCGGGGCCATATATTTT
TRBD1 TRBJ2-7 few TRBV7-3 CASSFDRVITGEQYF TGTGCCAGCAGCTTTGACAGGGTAATTACGGGGGAGCAGTACTTC
NA TRBJ2-7 NA TRBV10-2 CASGPAGYEQYF TGCGCCAGCGGGCCGGCGGGATACGAGCAGTACTTC
TRBD1 TRBJ1-2 large TRBV15 CATSRSDRASYTF TGTGCCACCAGCAGATCCGACAGGGCAAGCTACACCTTC
TRBD2 TRBJ2-7 few TRBV11-2 CASSRPSGRAGEQYF TGTGCCAGCAGCCGACCTAGCGGGAGGGCGGGGGAGCAGTACTTC
TRBD1 TRBJ2-2 NA TRBV7-8 CASRSTVQGAGELFF TGTGCCAGCAGATCTACAGTACAGGGGGCCGGGGAGCTGTTTTTT